The 15 T cell receptor beta chains presented below share a single source sample, sequenced in a study of T cell clonality in common variable immunodeficiency. Clones were sequenced by immunoSEQ multiplex PCR, and TCRdb holds only the in-frame ones, with some missing. The profile covers roughly 79,000 clones, none occurring a single time. Sample: peripheral blood mononuclear cells. The receptors come from a person aged 18 to 75 in good health.

This clone came up many times. From the germline J gene comes the end of the CDR3, since the read stops 3 residues before it. V usage is TRBV7-8 and J usage is TRBJ1-1, with D perhaps matching TRBD1 (5 bases). Germline V gene lookup returns CDR1 SGHVS and CDR2 FQNEAQ. The CDR3 is 14 residues long. The V and J ends lost 5 bases and 1 base respectively, with 11 bases between them. Partial CDR3 DNA: TGTGCCAGCAGCACCAAAACAGGGAACACTGAA. This codes for CASSTKTGNTE. Given in full, the CDR3 is CASSTKTGNTEAFF.

This clone was counted at least ten times. The missing CDR3 end, 3 residues past where the read stops, is filled in from the germline J gene. The chain joins TRBV5-1 to TRBJ2-7; 11 positions match TRBD1. Germline-derived CDR1 and CDR2 are SGHRS and YFSETQ. Germline trimming cut 0 bases from V and 5 bases from J; bases unmatched to any gene: 4. This CDR3 is built from 15 residues. The DNA read from the CDR3 is TGCGCCAGCAGCTTGGATCCGGGACAGGGGGACGAG. Encoded protein: CASSLDPGQGDE. The whole CDR3 sequence is CASSLDPGQGDEQYF.

This clone showed up many times. The CDR3 sequence: CASSLVGLGANVLTF. The sequenced part of the CDR3 DNA is TGTGCCAGCAGCTTAGTTGGGCTCGGGGCCAACGTC. This sequence joins TRBV7-2 and TRBJ2-6; D not certain. The CDR3 end is not reached by the read, which stops 3 residues before it; the germline J gene fills it in. Per germline, CDR1 SGHTA and CDR2 FQGNSA. The CDR3 totals 15 residues. The V and J ends lost 1 base and 4 bases respectively, with 8 bases between them. The full variable domain, in which reference TRBV7-2 and TRBJ2-6 provide the parts outside the CDR3, is GAGVSQSPSNKVTEKGKDVELRCDPISGHTALYWYRQSLGQGLEFLIYFQGNSAPDKSGLPSDRFSAERTGGSVSTLTIQRTQQEDSAVYLCASSLVGLGANVLTFGAGSRLTVL.

The sample holds many counts of this clone. The read ends 3 residues early relative to the CDR3; the germline J gene fills the gap. The chain carries TRBV20-1 and TRBJ2-7; possibly TRBD2 for D (5 bases). CDR1 is DFQATT, CDR2 SNEGSKA, per germline (reference sequence). The CDR3 consists of 14 residues. V lost 0 bases and J lost 2, with 11 bases in between. CDR3 loop: CSAREAAGPYEQYF. The DNA read from the CDR3 is TGCAGTGCTAGAGAAGCGGCGGGCCCCTACGAG.

The sample holds many counts of this clone. The read terminates 3 residues ahead of where the CDR3 ends, so the germline J gene completes it. The chain has TRBV19 and TRBJ1-1, with D possibly matching TRBD1 (5 bases). Between the trimmed V and J ends, which lost 4 bases and 1 base, there was a span of 10 bases. The CDR3 extends over 14 amino acids. The germline V gene encodes CDR1 LNHDA and CDR2 SQIVND (reference sequence). The CDR3 bases that were read are TGTGCCAGTAGTAACAGGCCGAAGAACACTGAA. The encoded protein is CASSNRPKNTE. The full CDR3 reads CASSNRPKNTEAFF.

This clone occurred many times. Coverage ceases 3 residues before the CDR3 finishes, and the germline J gene fills in the end. This chain uses TRBV19 with TRBJ1-1; D remains unclear. The CDR3 runs to 13 residues. Germline V lookup: CDR1 LNHDA, CDR2 SQIVND (reference sequence). Partial CDR3 DNA: TGTGCCAGTAGTAGAAGGGCCTTAACGAAA. Residues: CASSRRALTK. The entire CDR3 sequence reads CASSRRALTKAFF.

This clone was counted at least ten times. From the germline J gene comes the end of the CDR3, since the read stops 3 residues before it. This rearrangement joins TRBV20-1 to TRBJ2-3; D uncertain. The CDR3 totals 14 residues. Per the germline V gene, CDR1 is DFQATT and CDR2 is SNEGSKA (reference sequence). V was trimmed by 3 bases and J by 2 bases, leaving 12 bases between them. The sequenced CDR3 bases are TGCAGTGCTAGGGGCCAGAAGATCACAGATACG. It specifies CSARGQKITDT. Given in full, the CDR3 is CSARGQKITDTQYF.

There are many counts of this clone. The missing CDR3 end, 3 residues past where the read stops, is filled in from the germline J gene. The chain couples TRBV30 to TRBJ2-5, with 7 bases aligning to TRBD2. This CDR3 region has 14 residues. With 5 bases clipped from V and 2 bases from J, the junction kept 8 bases outside the gene matches. Germline V gene lookup returns CDR1 GTSNPN and CDR2 SVGIG (reference sequence). CDR3 amino acids: CAWERSGDQETQYF. Incomplete CDR3 DNA: TGTGCCTGGGAAAGGAGCGGGGATCAAGAGACC.

In its sample, this clone was seen many times. From the germline J gene comes the end of the CDR3, since the read stops 3 residues before it. This sequence joins TRBV6-2 or TRBV6-3 and TRBJ1-5, with a possible D match to TRBD1 (6 bases). V lost 5 bases to trimming and J lost 7 bases, with 15 bases between them. Germline CDR1 MNHEY, CDR2 SVGEGT. The CDR3 is 14 amino acids. This chain's CDR3 is CASSGTGSWQPQHF. The part of the CDR3 DNA that was read is TGTGCCAGCAGTGGAACAGGGTCCTGGCAGCCC.

This clone was seen at least ten times. The CDR3 end falls 3 residues outside the read, so it is completed with the germline J gene. The rearrangement links TRBV30 to TRBJ1-5, with D unresolved. The germline CDR1 and CDR2 sequences are GTSNPN and SVGIG (reference sequence). This CDR3 comprises 13 residues. Trimming stripped 7 bases from V and 1 base from J, with 11 bases between. CDR3 protein: CASGRESNQPQHF. The part of the CDR3 DNA that was read is TGTGCCTCGGGGAGAGAGAGCAATCAGCCC.

As concerns this clone: Read sequence stops 3 residues before the CDR3 end, and the germline J gene provides the missing end. This chain connects TRBV30 to TRBJ2-7; 9 bases fit TRBD1. With V trimmed by 0 bases and J by 4 bases, 1 base remained unmatched. CDR3 length: 13 residues. The V gene's germline CDR1 is GTSNPN and CDR2 SVGIG (reference sequence). CDR3 bases read: TGTGCCTGGAGTGTAGACAGGGGGTACGAG. This gives the protein CAWSVDRGYE. The full CDR3 is CAWSVDRGYEQYF.

This clone showed up many times. The DNA ends 3 residues before the CDR3 does, and the rest of the CDR3 is filled in from the germline J gene. The chain has TRBV5-1 and TRBJ1-1; D unclear. Germline assignment: CDR1 SGHRS and CDR2 YFSETQ. Trimming removed 0 bases at V and 1 base at J, with 4 bases between. The CDR3 contains 13 residues. The CDR3 sequence: CASSLAWNTEAFF. CDR3 DNA (partial): TGCGCCAGCAGCTTGGCGTGGAACACTGAA. Full variable domain (outside the CDR3, taken from reference TRBV5-1 and TRBJ1-1): KAGVTQTPRYLIKTRGQQVTLSCSPISGHRSVSWYQQTPGQGLQFLFEYFSETQRNKGNFPGRFSGRQFSNSRSEMNVSTLELGDSALYLCASSLAWNTEAFFGQGTRLTVV.

This clone occurred many times. Read data end 3 residues before the CDR3 end; the end is taken from the germline J gene. This chain uses TRBV19 with TRBJ2-7, with TRBD1 identical over 7 bases. Trimming took 6 bases from V and 5 from J; bases not matched to a gene: 10. This CDR3 has 14 amino acids. Germline CDR1 and CDR2: LNHDA and SQIVND (reference sequence). CDR3 DNA, as far as it was read: TGTGCCAGTAGGGAGCGACAGGGAAAAAACGAG. As protein: CASRERQGKNE. The full CDR3 protein reads CASRERQGKNEQYF.

The table lists this clone with many counts. Coverage ceases 3 residues before the CDR3 finishes, and the germline J gene fills in the end. This chain joins TRBV12-5 and TRBJ2-1, with 7 bases lining up with TRBD1. CDR1 and CDR2 (germline): LGHNT, FRNRAP. V gave up 6 bases and J gave up 2 bases; unmatched junction bases: 7. The CDR3 has 15 amino acids. CDR3 residues: CASGSGTEAYNEQFF. CDR3 DNA, as far as it was read: TGTGCTAGTGGATCCGGGACAGAAGCCTACAATGAG.

This clone was counted ten times or more. The read terminates 3 residues ahead of where the CDR3 ends, so the germline J gene completes it. The chain employs TRBV13 and TRBJ2-4; a weak D match, TRBD2 (6 bases). This CDR3 has 16 amino acids. The germline V gene encodes CDR1 PRHDT and CDR2 FYEKMQ (reference sequence). Between the trimmed V and J ends, which lost 2 bases and 0 bases, there was a span of 11 bases. The part of the CDR3 DNA that was read is TGTGCCAGCAGCTTAACGAGCGGGCCAGCCAAAAACATT. The encoded protein is CASSLTSGPAKNI. The whole CDR3 sequence reads CASSLTSGPAKNIQYF.